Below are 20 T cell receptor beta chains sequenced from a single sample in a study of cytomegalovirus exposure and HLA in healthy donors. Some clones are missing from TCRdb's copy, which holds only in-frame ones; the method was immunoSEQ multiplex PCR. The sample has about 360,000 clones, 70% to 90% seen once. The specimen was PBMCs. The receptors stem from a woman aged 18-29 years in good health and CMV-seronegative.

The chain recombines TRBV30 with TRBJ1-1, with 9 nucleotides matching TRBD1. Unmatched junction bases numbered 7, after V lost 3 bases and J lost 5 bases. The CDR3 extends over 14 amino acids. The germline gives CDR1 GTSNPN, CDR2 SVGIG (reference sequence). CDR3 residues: CAWRLQGAGTEAFF. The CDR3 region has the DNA TGTGCCTGGAGGCTACAGGGGGCGGGGACTGAAGCTTTCTTT. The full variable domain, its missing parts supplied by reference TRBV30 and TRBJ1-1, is SQTIHQWPATLVQPVGSPLSLECTVEGTSNPNLYWYRQAAGRGLQLLFYSVGIGQISSEVPQNLSASRPQDRQFILSSKKLLLSDSGFYLCAWRLQGAGTEAFFGQGTRLTVV.

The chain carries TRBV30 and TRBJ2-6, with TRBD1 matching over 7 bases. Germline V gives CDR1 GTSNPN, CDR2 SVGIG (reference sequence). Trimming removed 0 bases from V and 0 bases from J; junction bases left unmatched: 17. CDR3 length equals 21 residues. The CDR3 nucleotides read TGTGCCTGGAGTGTACTTGGGAACAGGGGATACCCACTCTCTGGGGCCAACGTCCTGACTTTC. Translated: CAWSVLGNRGYPLSGANVLTF.

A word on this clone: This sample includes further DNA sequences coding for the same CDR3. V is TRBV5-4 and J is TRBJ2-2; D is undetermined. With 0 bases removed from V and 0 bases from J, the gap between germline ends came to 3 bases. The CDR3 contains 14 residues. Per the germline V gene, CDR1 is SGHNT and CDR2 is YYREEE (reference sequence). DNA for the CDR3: TGTGCCAGCAGCTTGGCTGCGAACACCGGGGAGCTGTTTTTT. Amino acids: CASSLAANTGELFF. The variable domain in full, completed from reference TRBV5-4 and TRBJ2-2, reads ETGVTQSPTHLIKTRGQQVTLRCSSQSGHNTVSWYQQALGQGPQFIFQYYREEENGRGNFPPRFSGLQFPNYSSELNVNALELDDSALYLCASSLAANTGELFFGEGSRLTVL.

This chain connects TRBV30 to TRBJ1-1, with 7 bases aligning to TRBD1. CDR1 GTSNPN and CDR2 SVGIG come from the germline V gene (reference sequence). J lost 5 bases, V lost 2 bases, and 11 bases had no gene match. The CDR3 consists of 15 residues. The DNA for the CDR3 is TGTGCCTGGAGTTACGGGCAGGGGGTTTATACTGAAGCTTTCTTT. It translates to CAWSYGQGVYTEAFF.

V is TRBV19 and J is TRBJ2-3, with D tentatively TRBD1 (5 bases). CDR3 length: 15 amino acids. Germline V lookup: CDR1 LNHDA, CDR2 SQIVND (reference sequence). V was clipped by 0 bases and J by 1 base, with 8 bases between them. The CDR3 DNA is TGTGCCAGTAGTATAGACAGGGTAGGCACAGATACGCAGTATTTT. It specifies CASSIDRVGTDTQYF.

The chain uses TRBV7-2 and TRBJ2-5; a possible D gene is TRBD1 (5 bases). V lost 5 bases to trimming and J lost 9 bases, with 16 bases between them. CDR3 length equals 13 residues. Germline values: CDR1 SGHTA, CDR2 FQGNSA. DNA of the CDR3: TGTGCCAGCAGCCTCCCCAACCAGGGCGCCCAGTACTTC. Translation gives CASSLPNQGAQYF. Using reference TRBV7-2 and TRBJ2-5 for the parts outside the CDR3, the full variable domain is GAGVSQSPSNKVTEKGKDVELRCDPISGHTALYWYRQSLGQGLEFLIYFQGNSAPDKSGLPSDRFSAERTGGSVSTLTIQRTQQEDSAVYLCASSLPNQGAQYFGPGTRLLVL.

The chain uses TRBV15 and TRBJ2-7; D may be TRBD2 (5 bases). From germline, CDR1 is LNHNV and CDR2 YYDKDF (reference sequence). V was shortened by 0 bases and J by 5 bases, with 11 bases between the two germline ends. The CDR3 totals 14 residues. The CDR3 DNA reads TGTGCCACCAGCAGAGATCGGGAAGTCCACGAGCAGTACTTC. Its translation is CATSRDREVHEQYF.

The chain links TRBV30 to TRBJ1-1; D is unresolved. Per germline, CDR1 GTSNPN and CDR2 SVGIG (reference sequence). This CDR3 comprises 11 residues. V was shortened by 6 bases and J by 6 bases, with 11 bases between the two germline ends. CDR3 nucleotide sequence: TGTGCCTGCGGGTTCAACGCTGAAGCTTTCTTT. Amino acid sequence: CACGFNAEAFF.

The CDR3 loop is CASSPLDRVDYGYTF. The CDR3 coding sequence is TGTGCCAGCTCACCACTGGACAGGGTGGACTATGGCTACACCTTC. The chain uses TRBV18 and TRBJ1-2; 8 bases agree with TRBD1. Trimming at V came to 1 base and at J to 3 bases, leaving 4 bases not matched to a gene. Per germline, CDR1 KGHSH and CDR2 LQKENI. The CDR3 runs to 15 residues.

The DNA for the CDR3 is TGTGCCAGCAGGTGGGCCTTGTACGAGCAGTACTTC. This encodes CASRWALYEQYF. The chain recombines TRBV7-2 with TRBJ2-7; D is unresolved. The V gene's germline CDR1 is SGHTA and CDR2 FQGNSA. This CDR3 spans 12 amino acids. The V gene lost 6 bases and the J gene lost 4 bases, with 10 bases spanning the gap.

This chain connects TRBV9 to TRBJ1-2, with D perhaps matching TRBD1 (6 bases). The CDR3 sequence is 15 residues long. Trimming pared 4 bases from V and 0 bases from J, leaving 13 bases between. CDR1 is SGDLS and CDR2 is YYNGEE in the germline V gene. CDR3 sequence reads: CASSLGQLSNYGYTF. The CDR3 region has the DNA TGTGCCAGCAGCTTAGGACAGCTCTCTAACTATGGCTACACCTTC.

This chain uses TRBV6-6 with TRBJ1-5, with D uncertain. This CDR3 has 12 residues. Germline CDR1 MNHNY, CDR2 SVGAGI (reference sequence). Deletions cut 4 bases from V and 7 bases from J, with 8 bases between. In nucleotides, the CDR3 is TGTGCCAGCAGTTTTCACATGCAGCCCCAGCATTTT. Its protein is CASSFHMQPQHF.

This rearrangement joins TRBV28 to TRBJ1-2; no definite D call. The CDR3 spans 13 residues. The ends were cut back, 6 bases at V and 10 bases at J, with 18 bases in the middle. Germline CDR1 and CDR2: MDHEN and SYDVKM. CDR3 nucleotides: TGTGCCAGCAGGTCTCCTTCAAATTTGGCCTACACCTTC. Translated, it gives CASRSPSNLAYTF.

The CDR3: CASSSQGSNSPLHF. The CDR3 coding sequence is TGTGCCAGCAGTTCACAGGGTTCAAACTCACCCCTCCACTTT. The rearrangement joins TRBV28 to TRBJ1-6; TRBD1 is a possible D gene (6 bases). The length of the CDR3 is 14 residues. Trimming took 4 bases from V and 10 from J, leaving 14 bases between them. Germline V gene sequence: CDR1 MDHEN, CDR2 SYDVKM.

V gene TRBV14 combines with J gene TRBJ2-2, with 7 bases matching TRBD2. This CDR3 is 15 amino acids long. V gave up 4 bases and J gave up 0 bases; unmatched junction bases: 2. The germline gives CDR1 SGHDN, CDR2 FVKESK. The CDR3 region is CASSRAGSNTGELFF. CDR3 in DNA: TGTGCCAGCAGCCGAGCGGGGTCGAACACCGGGGAGCTGTTTTTT.

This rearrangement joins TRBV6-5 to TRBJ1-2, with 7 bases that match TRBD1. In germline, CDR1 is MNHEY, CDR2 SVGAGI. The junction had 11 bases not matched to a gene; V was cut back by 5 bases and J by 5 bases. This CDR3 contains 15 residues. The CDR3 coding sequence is TGTGCCAGCAGTAGGGGACAGCCAGCCCTATATGGCTACACCTTC. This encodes CASSRGQPALYGYTF.

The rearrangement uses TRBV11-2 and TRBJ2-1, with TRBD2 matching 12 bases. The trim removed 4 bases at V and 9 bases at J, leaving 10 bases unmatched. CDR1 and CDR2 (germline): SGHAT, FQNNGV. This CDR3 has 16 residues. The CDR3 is CASSSPTSGGTTEQFF. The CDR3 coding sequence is TGTGCCAGCAGCTCCCCGACTAGCGGGGGCACCACTGAGCAGTTCTTC.

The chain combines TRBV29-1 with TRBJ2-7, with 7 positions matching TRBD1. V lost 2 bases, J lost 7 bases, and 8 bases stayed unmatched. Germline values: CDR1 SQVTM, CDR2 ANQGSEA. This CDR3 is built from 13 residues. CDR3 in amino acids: CSVELGQHAEQYF. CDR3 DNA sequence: TGCAGCGTTGAACTGGGACAGCACGCGGAGCAGTACTTC.

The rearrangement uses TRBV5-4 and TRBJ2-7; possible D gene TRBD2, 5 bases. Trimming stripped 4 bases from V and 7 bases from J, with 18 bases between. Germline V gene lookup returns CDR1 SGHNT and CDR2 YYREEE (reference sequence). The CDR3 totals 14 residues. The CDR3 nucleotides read TGTGCCAGCAGCCTAGAAGGACGCACGGGGGAGCAGTACTTC. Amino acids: CASSLEGRTGEQYF. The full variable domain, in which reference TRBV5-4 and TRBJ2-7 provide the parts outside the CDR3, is ETGVTQSPTHLIKTRGQQVTLRCSSQSGHNTVSWYQQALGQGPQFIFQYYREEENGRGNFPPRFSGLQFPNYSSELNVNALELDDSALYLCASSLEGRTGEQYFGPGTRLTVT.

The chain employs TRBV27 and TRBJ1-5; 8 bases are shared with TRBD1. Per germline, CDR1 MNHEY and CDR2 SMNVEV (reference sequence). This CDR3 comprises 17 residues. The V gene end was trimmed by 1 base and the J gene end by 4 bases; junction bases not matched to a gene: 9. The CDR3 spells CASSLFGTGGLNQPQHF. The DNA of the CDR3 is TGTGCCAGCAGTTTATTTGGGACAGGCGGCCTTAATCAGCCCCAGCATTTT.